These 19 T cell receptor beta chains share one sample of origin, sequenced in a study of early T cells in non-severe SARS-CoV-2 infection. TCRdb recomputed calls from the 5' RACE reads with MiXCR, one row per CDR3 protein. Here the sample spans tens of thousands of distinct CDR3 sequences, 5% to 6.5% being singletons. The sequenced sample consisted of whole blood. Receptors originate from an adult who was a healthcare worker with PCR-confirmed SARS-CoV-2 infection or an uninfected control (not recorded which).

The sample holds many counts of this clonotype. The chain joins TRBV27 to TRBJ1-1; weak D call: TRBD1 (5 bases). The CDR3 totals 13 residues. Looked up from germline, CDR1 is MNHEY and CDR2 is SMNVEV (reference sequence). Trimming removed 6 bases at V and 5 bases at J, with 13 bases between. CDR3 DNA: TGTGCCAGCAGAGGGACTGAGGGGACTGAAGCTTTCTTT. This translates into CASRGTEGTEAFF.

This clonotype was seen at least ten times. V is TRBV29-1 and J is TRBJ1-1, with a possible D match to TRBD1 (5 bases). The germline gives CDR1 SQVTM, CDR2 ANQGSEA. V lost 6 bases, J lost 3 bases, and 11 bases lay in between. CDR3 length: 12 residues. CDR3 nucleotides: TGCAGCGTCTCGACAGCGTACACTGAAGCTTTCTTT. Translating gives CSVSTAYTEAFF.

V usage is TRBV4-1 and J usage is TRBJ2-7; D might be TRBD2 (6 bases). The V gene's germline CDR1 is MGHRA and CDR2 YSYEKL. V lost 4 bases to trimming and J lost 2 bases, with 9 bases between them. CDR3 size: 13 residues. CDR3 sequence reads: CASSRGVTYEQYF. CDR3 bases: TGCGCCAGCAGCCGCGGGGTCACCTACGAGCAGTACTTC.

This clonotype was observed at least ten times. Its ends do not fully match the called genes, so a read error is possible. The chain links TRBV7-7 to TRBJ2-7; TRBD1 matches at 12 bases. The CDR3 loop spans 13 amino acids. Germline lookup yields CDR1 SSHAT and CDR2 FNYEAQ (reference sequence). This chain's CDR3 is CASSWDRGQEQYF. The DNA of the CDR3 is TGTGCTAGCAGCTGGGACAGGGGGCAAGAGCAGTACTTC.

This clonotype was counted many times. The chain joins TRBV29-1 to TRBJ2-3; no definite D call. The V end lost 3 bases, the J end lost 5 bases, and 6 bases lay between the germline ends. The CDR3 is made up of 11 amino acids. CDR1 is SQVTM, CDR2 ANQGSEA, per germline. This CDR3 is CSVDSGDTQYF. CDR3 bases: TGCAGCGTTGATTCAGGAGATACGCAGTATTTT.

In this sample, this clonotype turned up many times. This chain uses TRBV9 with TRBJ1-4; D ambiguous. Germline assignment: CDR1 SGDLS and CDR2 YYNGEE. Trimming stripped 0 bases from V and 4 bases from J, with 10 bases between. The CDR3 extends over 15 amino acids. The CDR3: CASSVAIGYNEKLFF. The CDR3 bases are TGTGCCAGCAGCGTAGCCATTGGGTATAATGAAAAACTGTTTTTT.

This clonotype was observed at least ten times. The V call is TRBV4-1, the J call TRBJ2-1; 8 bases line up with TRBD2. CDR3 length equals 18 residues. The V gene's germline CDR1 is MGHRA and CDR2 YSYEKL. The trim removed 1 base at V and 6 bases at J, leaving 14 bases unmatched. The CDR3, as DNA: TGCGCCAGCAGCCAAGTGGGAGTAGGGACTAGTCCAACCAATGAGCAGTTCTTC. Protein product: CASSQVGVGTSPTNEQFF.

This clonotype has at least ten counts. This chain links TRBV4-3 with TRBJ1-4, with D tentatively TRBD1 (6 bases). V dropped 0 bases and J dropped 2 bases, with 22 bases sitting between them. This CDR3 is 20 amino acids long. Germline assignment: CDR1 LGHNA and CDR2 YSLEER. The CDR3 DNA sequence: TGCGCCAGCAGCCAAGAGATGGGGGCTAAATATGATATCACTAATGAAAAACTGTTTTTT. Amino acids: CASSQEMGAKYDITNEKLFF.

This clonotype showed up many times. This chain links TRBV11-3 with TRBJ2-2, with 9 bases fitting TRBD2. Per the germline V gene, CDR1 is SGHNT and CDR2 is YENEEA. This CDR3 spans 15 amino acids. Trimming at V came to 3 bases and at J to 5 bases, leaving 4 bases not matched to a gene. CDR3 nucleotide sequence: TGTGCCAGCAGCTTCCAAGCGGGAGGTACCGGGGAGCTGTTTTTT. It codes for CASSFQAGGTGELFF.

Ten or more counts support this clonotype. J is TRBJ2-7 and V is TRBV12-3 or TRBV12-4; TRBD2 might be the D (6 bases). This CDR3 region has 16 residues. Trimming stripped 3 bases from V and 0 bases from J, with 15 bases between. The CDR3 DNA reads TGTGCCAGCAGTTTGGGGCTTAGCGGAAGCTCCTACGAGCAGTACTTC. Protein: CASSLGLSGSSYEQYF.

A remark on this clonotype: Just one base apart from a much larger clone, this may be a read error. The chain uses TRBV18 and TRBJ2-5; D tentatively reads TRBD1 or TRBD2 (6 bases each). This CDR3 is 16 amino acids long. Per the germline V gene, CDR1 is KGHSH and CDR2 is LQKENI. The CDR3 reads CVSSPLYREVEETQYF. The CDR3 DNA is TGTGTCAGCTCACCACTGTACAGGGAGGTCGAAGAGACCCAGTACTTC.

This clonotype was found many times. CDR3 amino acids: CASSQLAGGTDTQYF. In DNA form, the CDR3 reads TGTGCCAGCAGCCAATTAGCGGGGGGCACAGATACGCAGTATTTT. The chain recombines TRBV3-1 with TRBJ2-3, with TRBD2 matching over 9 bases. CDR1 is LGHDT and CDR2 is YNNKEL in the germline V gene (reference sequence). CDR3 length: 15 residues. V shed 2 bases, J shed 1 base, and the junction held 1 base outside the gene matches.

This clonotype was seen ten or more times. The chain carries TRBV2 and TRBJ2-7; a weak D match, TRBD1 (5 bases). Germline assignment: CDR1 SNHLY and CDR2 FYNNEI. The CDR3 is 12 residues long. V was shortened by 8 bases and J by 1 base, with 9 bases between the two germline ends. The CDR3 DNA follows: TGTGCCAGCGGCGACAGATCCTACGAGCAGTACTTC. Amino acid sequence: CASGDRSYEQYF. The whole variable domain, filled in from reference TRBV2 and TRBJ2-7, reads EPEVTQTPSHQVTQMGQEVILRCVPISNHLYFYWYRQILGQKVEFLVSFYNNEISEKSEIFDDQFSVERPDGSNFTLKIRSTKLEDSAMYFCASGDRSYEQYFGPGTRLTVT.

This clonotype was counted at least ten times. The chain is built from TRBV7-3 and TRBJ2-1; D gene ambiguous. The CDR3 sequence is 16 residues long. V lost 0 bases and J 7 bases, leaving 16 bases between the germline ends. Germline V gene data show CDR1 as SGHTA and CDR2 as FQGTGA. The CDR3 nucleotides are TGTGCCAGCAGCTTAACGACCGCCTGGGGATGGAATGAGCAGTTCTTC. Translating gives CASSLTTAWGWNEQFF.

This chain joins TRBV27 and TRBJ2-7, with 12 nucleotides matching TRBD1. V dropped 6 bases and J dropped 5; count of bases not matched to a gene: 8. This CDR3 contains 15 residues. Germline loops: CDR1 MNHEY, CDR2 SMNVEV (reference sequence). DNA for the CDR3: TGTGCCAGCAGGTACGAGGGACAGGGGGCCGACGAGCAGTACTTC. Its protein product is CASRYEGQGADEQYF.

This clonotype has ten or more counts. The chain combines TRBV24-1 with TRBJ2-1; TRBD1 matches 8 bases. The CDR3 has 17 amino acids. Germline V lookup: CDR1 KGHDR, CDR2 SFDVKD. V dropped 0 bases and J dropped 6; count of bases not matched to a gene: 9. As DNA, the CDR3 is TGTGCCACCAGTGATTTGAAGGAGCCAGGGGGCCGCAATGAGCAGTTCTTC. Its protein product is CATSDLKEPGGRNEQFF.

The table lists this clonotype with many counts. This CDR3 is CASSPAGVPTGELFF. The CDR3 nucleotides are TGTGCCAGCAGCCCCGCCGGAGTGCCCACCGGGGAGCTGTTTTTT. The chain couples TRBV11-3 to TRBJ2-2; D remains unclear. Germline V lookup: CDR1 SGHNT, CDR2 YENEEA. With 5 bases removed from V and 4 bases from J, the gap between germline ends came to 14 bases. This CDR3 contains 15 residues.

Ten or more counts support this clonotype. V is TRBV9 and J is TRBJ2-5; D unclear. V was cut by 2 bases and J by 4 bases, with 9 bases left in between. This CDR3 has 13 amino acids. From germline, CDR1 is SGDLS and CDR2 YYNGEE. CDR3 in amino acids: CASSVGDSETQYF. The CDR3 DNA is TGTGCCAGCAGCGTCGGAGACTCAGAGACCCAGTACTTC.

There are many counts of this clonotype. CDR3 coding DNA: TGTGCCAGTCGCGCGGGGGGCCCGAGCTCCTACAATGAGCAGTTCTTC. This sequence encodes CASRAGGPSSYNEQFF. The V gene is TRBV19, the J gene TRBJ2-1; 8 nucleotides line up with TRBD2. CDR3 length equals 16 residues. Germline-derived CDR1 and CDR2 are LNHDA and SQIVND (reference sequence). Losses at the gene ends were 8 bases for V and 0 bases for J; bases not matched to a gene: 9.